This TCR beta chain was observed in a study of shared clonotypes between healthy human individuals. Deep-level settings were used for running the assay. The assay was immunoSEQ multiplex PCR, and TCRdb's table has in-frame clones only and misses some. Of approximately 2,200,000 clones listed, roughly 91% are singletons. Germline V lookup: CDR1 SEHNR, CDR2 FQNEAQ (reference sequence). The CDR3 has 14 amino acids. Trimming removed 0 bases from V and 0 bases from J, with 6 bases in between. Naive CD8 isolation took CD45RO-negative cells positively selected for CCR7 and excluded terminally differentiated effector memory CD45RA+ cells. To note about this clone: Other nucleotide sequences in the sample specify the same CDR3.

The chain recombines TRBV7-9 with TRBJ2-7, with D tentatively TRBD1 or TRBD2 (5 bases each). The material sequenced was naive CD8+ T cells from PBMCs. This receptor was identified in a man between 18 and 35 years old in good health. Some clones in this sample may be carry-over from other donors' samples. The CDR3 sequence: CASSLAGTSYEQYF. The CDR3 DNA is TGTGCCAGCAGCTTAGCAGGGACCTCCTACGAGCAGTACTTC.